The sequence of this T cell receptor beta chain was determined in a study of blood T cells in healthy people across ages. As concerns this clonotype: Its antigen is currently unknown.

General study results and limits: Age showed a roughly linear inverse relationship with TCR beta diversity per million T cells. One million T cells yielded diversity estimates that were considered underestimates.

The V gene lost 3 bases and the J gene lost 2 bases, with 7 bases spanning the gap. The CDR3 runs 13 residues. Per the germline V gene, CDR1 is SEHNR and CDR2 is FQNEAQ (reference sequence). The use of a sample-barcoded 5' primer and a J-beta primer mix characterized a second PCR of 7 to 11 cycles. TCRdb passed the 5' RACE reads through MiXCR, listing each CDR3 protein once. The sample consists of about a million distinct CDR3 sequences, roughly two fifths of them appearing once. Sample donors were healthy Caucasian individuals that came from Russia, aged 6 to 90. Each sample had at least 6 million PBMCs isolated.

Material: blood. V is TRBV7-9 and J is TRBJ1-2, with D hard to call. This TCR was sampled from a man younger than 30 in good health. CDR3 amino acids: CASSFDENYGYTF. The CDR3 DNA reads as TGTGCCAGCAGCTTTGACGAAAACTATGGCTACACCTTC. The complete variable domain, with remaining parts taken from reference TRBV7-9 and TRBJ1-2, reads DTGVSQNPRHKITKRGQNVTFRCDPISEHNRLYWYRQTLGQGPEFLTYFQNEAQLEKSRLLSDRFSAERPKGSFSTLEIQRTEQGDSAMYLCASSFDENYGYTFGSGTRLTVV.